Sequencing of this T cell receptor (beta chain) was carried out in a study of CD8+ T cells in alopecia areata. RNA, once extracted, was reverse transcribed into cDNA for use as the sequencing template. Profiling relied on immunoSEQ multiplex PCR, and the TCRdb table lists in-frame clones only, not all of them. The repertoire holds about 37,000 clones, with 45% to 65% as singletons. Once sorted, CD4+ cells from several patients yielded CD25+CD127- cells. Peripheral blood, together with lesional scalp punch biopsies, was collected from alopecia areata patients. CDR1 SGHTA and CDR2 FQGTGA come from the germline V gene. This CDR3 is built from 16 residues. V dropped 2 bases and J dropped 0 bases, with 8 bases sitting between them. This clone was found a few times. Its target is unknown. Findings and limits, study-wide: Sequenced scalp T cells also include alphabeta T cells resident in normal skin. Alopecia totalis/universalis scalp especially showed more expanded CD8+ clones than normal scalp. Unlike in mice, where it was clearer, TCR sharing across patients was less clear, possibly HLA-related.

The chain is built from TRBV7-3 and TRBJ2-6; no clear D. Input material: CD4+ Tregs sorted from blood. The clonotype was recovered from a human donor with alopecia areata. CDR3 sequence: CASSLSAVSGANVLTF. The CDR3 region has the DNA TGTGCCAGCAGCTTATCCGCGGTCTCTGGGGCCAACGTCCTGACTTTC. The whole variable domain, remainder taken from reference TRBV7-3 and TRBJ2-6, is GAGVSQTPSNKVTEKGKYVELRCDPISGHTALYWYRQSLGQGPEFLIYFQGTGAADDSGLPNDRFFAVRPEGSVSTLKIQRTERGDSAVYLCASSLSAVSGANVLTFGAGSRLTVL.